This TCR beta chain derives from a study of OX40 agonist ivuxolimab in advanced cancers. V gave up 0 bases and J gave up 2 bases, with 8 bases separating them. CDR3 size: 14 residues. Germline CDR1 and CDR2: SGHDT and YYEEEE. Profiling relied on immunoSEQ multiplex PCR, and the TCRdb table lists in-frame clones only, not all of them. The data show about 61,000 clones, with more than 85% seen just once and 1% to 1.5% held by the top ten. The material sequenced was CD4+ or CD8+ T cells sorted from blood, taken in a trial of the OX40 agonist ivuxolimab. This clonotype was sampled from an adult with an advanced solid tumor such as melanoma, head and neck, liver or kidney cancer. The V call is TRBV5-6, the J call TRBJ1-2, with a tentative D call TRBD1 (6 bases). The CDR3 here is CASSLAGENYGYTF. CDR3 DNA: TGTGCCAGCAGCTTGGCAGGGGAGAACTATGGCTACACCTTC.